Below, one T cell receptor (beta chain) is given with its context. The method was immunoSEQ multiplex PCR; TCRdb's version includes in-frame clones alone and lacks a portion of them. The sample lists about 400,000 clones, approximately 86% occurring once. Trimming removed 5 bases at V and 3 bases at J, with 13 bases between. The germline gives CDR1 MNHEY, CDR2 SVGEGT. This CDR3 has 14 amino acids. The data belong to a study of blood T cell repertoires in COVID-19. This chain connects TRBV6-2 or TRBV6-3 to TRBJ1-2; D is unresolved. The clonotype comes from a human donor in a cohort sampled during active COVID-19. Sequencing was performed on peripheral blood. The CDR3 spells CASSTRGGHYGYTF. The CDR3 DNA reads as TGTGCCAGCAGTACCCGAGGCGGGCACTATGGCTACACCTTC.